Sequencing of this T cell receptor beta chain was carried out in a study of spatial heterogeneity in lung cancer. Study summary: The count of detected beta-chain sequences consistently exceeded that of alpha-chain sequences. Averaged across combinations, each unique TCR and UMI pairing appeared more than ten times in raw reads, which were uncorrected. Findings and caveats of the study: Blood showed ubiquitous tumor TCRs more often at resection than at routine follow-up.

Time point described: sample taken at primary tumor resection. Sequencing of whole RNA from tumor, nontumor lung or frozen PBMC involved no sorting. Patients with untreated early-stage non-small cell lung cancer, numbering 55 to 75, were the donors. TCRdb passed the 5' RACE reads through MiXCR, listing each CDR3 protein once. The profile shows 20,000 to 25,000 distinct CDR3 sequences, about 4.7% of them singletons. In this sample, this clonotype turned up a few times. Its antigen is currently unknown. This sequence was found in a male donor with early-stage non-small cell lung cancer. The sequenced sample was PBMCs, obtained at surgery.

CDR3 protein: CASSDFTDTQYF. The CDR3 region has the DNA TGTGCCAGCAGTGATTTTACAGATACGCAGTATTTT. The chain couples TRBV6-1 to TRBJ2-3; no definite D call. Trimming removed 3 bases from V and 3 bases from J, with 4 bases in between. The CDR3 spans 12 residues. CDR1 and CDR2 from the germline V gene are MNHNS and SASEGT.